This TCR beta chain appears in the sequencing data of a study of blood T cell repertoires in COVID-19. Across the whole study: There were acute and convalescent COVID-19 samples, and they came from the United States, Italy and Spain. T cells, B-cell-depleted T cells, or PBMCs provided the cDNA or gDNA that served as material.

The germline V gene has CDR1 SQVTM and CDR2 ANQGSEA. The CDR3 length is 11 residues. The ends were cut back, 3 bases at V and 9 bases at J, with 9 bases in the middle. As originally analysed: Cell counts per sample came from amplifying reference gene primers. Libraries were prepared by immunoSEQ multiplex PCR; TCRdb keeps only in-frame clonotypes and omits some of them. V and J calls and clone size are those listed in that table; D and trimming were worked out from the DNA. There are 130,000 or so clones in the sample; 88% occur only once, and roughly 2.2% lies in the top ten. This receptor was taken from a man aged 70-80 years with active COVID-19. Material for sequencing was peripheral blood. This chain connects TRBV29-1 to TRBJ2-4, with D possibly matching TRBD2 (6 bases). CDR3 nucleotides: TGCAGCGTTGATCGGGGGTCCATTCAGTACTTC. As protein: CSVDRGSIQYF.